Listed below are T cell receptor beta chains from one sample, sequenced in a study of CD8+ T cells in alopecia areata. The repertoire was sequenced with immunoSEQ multiplex PCR; TCRdb's copy has only in-frame clones and lacks some. The sample has tens of thousands of clones, less than 70% seen once; the top ten hold roughly 4.8%. Sequenced sample: CD4+ Tregs sorted from blood. These receptors all come from a human donor with alopecia areata. The CDR3 runs from the conserved cysteine through the conserved F or W. The order of the fields is clone size, J gene, V gene, CDR3 length, D gene, CDR3 DNA, CDR3 protein. The D gene is left open where the match is weak. For some rows the clone size is stated as once, few or many, or as a class when expanded; others skip it.

clone size: few; J gene: TRBJ2-1; V gene: TRBV18; CDR3 length: 16; D gene: TRBD2; CDR3 DNA: TGTGCCAGCTCACTTTATAGCGGGAGTTTCGACAATGAGCAGTTCTTC; CDR3 protein: CASSLYSGSFDNEQFF
clone size: .; J gene: TRBJ2-7; V gene: TRBV7-2; CDR3 length: 13; D gene: .; CDR3 DNA: TGTGCCAGCAGCTTAGCGCCGGAATACGAGCAGTACTTC; CDR3 protein: CASSLAPEYEQYF
clone size: .; J gene: TRBJ2-1; V gene: TRBV5-1; CDR3 length: 16; D gene: .; CDR3 DNA: TGCGCCAGCAGCTTGGTGTCCGGGGTAATCCACAATGAGCAGTTCTTC; CDR3 protein: CASSLVSGVIHNEQFF
clone size: few; J gene: TRBJ2-5; V gene: TRBV5-1; CDR3 length: 17; D gene: TRBD2; CDR3 DNA: TGCGCCAGCAGCTCCGTCCCGGGACTAGCGGGGAAAGAGACCCAGTACTTC; CDR3 protein: CASSSVPGLAGKETQYF
clone size: once; J gene: TRBJ2-4; V gene: TRBV6-6; CDR3 length: 15; D gene: .; CDR3 DNA: TGTGCCAGCAGTTATAAGAGCCGACTCATAAACATTCAGTACTTC; CDR3 protein: CASSYKSRLINIQYF
clone size: .; J gene: TRBJ1-2; V gene: TRBV5-1; CDR3 length: 16; D gene: .; CDR3 DNA: TGCGCCAGCAGCTTGGACATCCCGGGGGCGCAGAGTGGCTACACCTTC; CDR3 protein: CASSLDIPGAQSGYTF
clone size: few; J gene: TRBJ2-1; V gene: TRBV4-3; CDR3 length: 16; D gene: TRBD1; CDR3 DNA: TGCGCCAGCAGCCAAGGTGAGACAGGGTATAACAATGAGCAGTTCTTC; CDR3 protein: CASSQGETGYNNEQFF
clone size: .; J gene: TRBJ2-5; V gene: TRBV28; CDR3 length: 13; D gene: .; CDR3 DNA: TGTGCCAGCAGTTTAGGGGGAAGGGAGACCCAGTACTTC; CDR3 protein: CASSLGGRETQYF
clone size: .; J gene: TRBJ2-1; V gene: TRBV7-9; CDR3 length: 15; D gene: TRBD2; CDR3 DNA: TGTGCCAGCAGCTTTCCGGGACTAGCTGTCAATGAGCAGTTCTTC; CDR3 protein: CASSFPGLAVNEQFF
clone size: .; J gene: TRBJ2-7; V gene: TRBV25-1; CDR3 length: 15; D gene: TRBD1; CDR3 DNA: TGTGCCAGCAGTGAAAGCGGGCAGGGGGCATACGAGCAGTACTTC; CDR3 protein: CASSESGQGAYEQYF
clone size: .; J gene: TRBJ1-1; V gene: TRBV10-2; CDR3 length: 14; D gene: .; CDR3 DNA: TGCGCCAGCAGTGAGTCGAAAAGGGTTACTGAAGCTTTCTTT; CDR3 protein: CASSESKRVTEAFF
clone size: .; J gene: TRBJ1-6; V gene: TRBV2; CDR3 length: 14; D gene: .; CDR3 DNA: TGTGCCAGCAATGCGGGGAACTCTAATTCACCCCTCCACTTT; CDR3 protein: CASNAGNSNSPLHF
clone size: once; J gene: TRBJ1-2; V gene: TRBV6-1; CDR3 length: 14; D gene: .; CDR3 DNA: TGTGCCAGTACAGAACTTGGGGGGGGCAAAGGCTACACCTTC; CDR3 protein: CASTELGGGKGYTF
clone size: .; J gene: TRBJ2-5; V gene: TRBV9; CDR3 length: 14; D gene: .; CDR3 DNA: TGTGCCAGCAGCGTCGCAGATAGGGGAGAGACCCAGTACTTC; CDR3 protein: CASSVADRGETQYF
clone size: few; J gene: TRBJ2-7; V gene: TRBV18; CDR3 length: 15; D gene: .; CDR3 DNA: TGTGCCAGCTCACTCGAAAGGGACGGGATTTACGAGCAGTACTTC; CDR3 protein: CASSLERDGIYEQYF
clone size: .; J gene: TRBJ2-2; V gene: TRBV6-5; CDR3 length: 14; D gene: TRBD2; CDR3 DNA: TGTGCCAGCAGAGCAGCGGGGGGACGTGGGGAGCTGTTTTTT; CDR3 protein: CASRAAGGRGELFF
clone size: .; J gene: TRBJ1-5; V gene: TRBV6-6; CDR3 length: 13; D gene: .; CDR3 DNA: TGTGCCAGCAGTTACTCTGAAGGTCAGCCCCAGCATTTT; CDR3 protein: CASSYSEGQPQHF
clone size: .; J gene: TRBJ2-5; V gene: TRBV7-9; CDR3 length: 12; D gene: .; CDR3 DNA: TGTGCCAGCAGTCTCGCCCTCGAGACCCAGTACTTC; CDR3 protein: CASSLALETQYF
clone size: .; J gene: TRBJ2-1; V gene: TRBV12-5; CDR3 length: 16; D gene: .; CDR3 DNA: TGTGCTAGTGGTCCGCCCGTTCCCCCTTGGTACAATGAGCAGTTCTTC; CDR3 protein: CASGPPVPPWYNEQFF
clone size: .; J gene: TRBJ2-7; V gene: TRBV18; CDR3 length: 13; D gene: .; CDR3 DNA: TGTGCCAGCTCACCGGAGGTTGTAGGCGAGCAGTACTTC; CDR3 protein: CASSPEVVGEQYF
clone size: .; J gene: TRBJ2-5; V gene: TRBV4-3; CDR3 length: 17; D gene: .; CDR3 DNA: TGCGCCAGCAGCCAGCAGCACGTGGGGGGGGCCAGGGGCACCCAGTACTTC; CDR3 protein: CASSQQHVGGARGTQYF
clone size: .; J gene: TRBJ2-7; V gene: TRBV5-1; CDR3 length: 17; D gene: .; CDR3 DNA: TGCGCCAGCAGCTTGGGAACGGGTCAGGGAGCCTCCTACGAGCAGTACTTC; CDR3 protein: CASSLGTGQGASYEQYF
clone size: few; J gene: TRBJ1-1; V gene: TRBV14; CDR3 length: 15; D gene: .; CDR3 DNA: TGTGCCAGCAGCGCTCCAGAGGGGCACGGGACTGAAGCTTTCTTT; CDR3 protein: CASSAPEGHGTEAFF
clone size: once; J gene: TRBJ2-1; V gene: TRBV5-6; CDR3 length: 12; D gene: TRBD1; CDR3 DNA: TGTGCCAGCCATAAACAGGGGAATGAGCAGTTCTTC; CDR3 protein: CASHKQGNEQFF
clone size: .; J gene: TRBJ2-7; V gene: TRBV6-5; CDR3 length: 16; D gene: TRBD1; CDR3 DNA: TGTGCCAGCAGTTACTCGGGGACAGGGGGCTTCTACGAGCAGTACTTC; CDR3 protein: CASSYSGTGGFYEQYF
clone size: .; J gene: TRBJ1-4; V gene: TRBV9; CDR3 length: 14; D gene: .; CDR3 DNA: TGTGCCAGCACCGTCCGCCCGACCAATGAAAAACTGTTTTTT; CDR3 protein: CASTVRPTNEKLFF
clone size: .; J gene: TRBJ1-5; V gene: TRBV6-1; CDR3 length: 15; D gene: .; CDR3 DNA: TGTGCCAGCAGTTGGACACCATATAGCAATCAGCCCCAGCATTTT; CDR3 protein: CASSWTPYSNQPQHF
clone size: .; J gene: TRBJ2-2; V gene: TRBV4-1; CDR3 length: 14; D gene: .; CDR3 DNA: TGCGCCAGCAGCCTACTCAGGGGATCCGGGGAGCTGTTTTTT; CDR3 protein: CASSLLRGSGELFF
clone size: .; J gene: TRBJ2-1; V gene: TRBV7-2; CDR3 length: 11; D gene: .; CDR3 DNA: TGTGCCAGCAGCCTGGGACCTGAGCAGTTCTTC; CDR3 protein: CASSLGPEQFF
clone size: .; J gene: TRBJ2-7; V gene: TRBV5-1; CDR3 length: 15; D gene: TRBD2; CDR3 DNA: TGCGCCAGCAGCTCCGGGACTAGCGGGAGTTACGAGCAGTACTTC; CDR3 protein: CASSSGTSGSYEQYF
clone size: .; J gene: TRBJ1-3; V gene: TRBV18; CDR3 length: 15; D gene: TRBD1; CDR3 DNA: TGTGCCAGCTCACCGGGACAGGTCTCTGGAAACACCATATATTTT; CDR3 protein: CASSPGQVSGNTIYF
clone size: few; J gene: TRBJ1-5; V gene: TRBV7-3; CDR3 length: 15; D gene: .; CDR3 DNA: TGTGCCAGCAGCTTCGGGGGACCGGGAGTTCAGCCCCAGCATTTT; CDR3 protein: CASSFGGPGVQPQHF
clone size: .; J gene: TRBJ1-1; V gene: TRBV18; CDR3 length: 12; D gene: .; CDR3 DNA: TGTGCCAGCTCACCAGACGGTATAAGAGCTTTCTTT; CDR3 protein: CASSPDGIRAFF
clone size: .; J gene: TRBJ2-5; V gene: TRBV2; CDR3 length: 11; D gene: .; CDR3 DNA: TGTGCCAGCAGTAATAGAGAGACCCAGTACTTC; CDR3 protein: CASSNRETQYF
clone size: .; J gene: TRBJ1-2; V gene: TRBV30; CDR3 length: 14; D gene: .; CDR3 DNA: TGTGCCTGGAGTGCCGGGGCAGGGAACTATGGCTACACCTTC; CDR3 protein: CAWSAGAGNYGYTF
clone size: few; J gene: TRBJ2-7; V gene: TRBV6-5; CDR3 length: 16; D gene: TRBD2; CDR3 DNA: TGTGCCAGCAGTTACGTTCTAGCGGGAGGCCCCTACGAGCAGTACTTC; CDR3 protein: CASSYVLAGGPYEQYF
clone size: .; J gene: TRBJ2-3; V gene: TRBV5-1; CDR3 length: 16; D gene: .; CDR3 DNA: TGCGCCAGCACCCAGCTTCCAGCAGCTAGCACAGATACGCAGTATTTT; CDR3 protein: CASTQLPAASTDTQYF